The rows below give T cell receptor beta chains drawn from one sample of a study of CD8+ T cells in alopecia areata. Method: immunoSEQ multiplex PCR; TCRdb's copy keeps in-frame clones and lacks some. The sample has around 99,000 clones; roughly 89% are singletons. The sequencing used CD8+ T cells sorted from blood, collected at week 24, from a patient treated with tofacitinib. The receptors here all came from a human donor with alopecia areata. Both conserved end residues are part of each CDR3. The order of the fields is clone size, J gene, D gene, V gene, CDR3 protein, CDR3 DNA. A D gene is named only where the DNA matches it firmly. Only some rows state a clone size, as once, few, many or a class for expanded clones.

.	TRBJ2-7	.	TRBV4-1	CASSQNEGVDEQYF	TGCGCCAGCAGCCAAAACGAGGGTGTCGACGAGCAGTACTTC
.	TRBJ2-3	TRBD2	TRBV7-7	CASSLSLAVTDTQYF	TGTGCTAGCAGCTTAAGTCTAGCGGTCACAGATACGCAGTATTTT
.	TRBJ2-2	.	TRBV29-1	CSVRPLDSLTGELFF	TGCAGCGTTAGACCTCTGGACTCTTTGACCGGGGAGCTGTTTTTT
.	TRBJ2-7	TRBD2	TRBV7-9	CASSVKAGGPYEQYF	TGTGCCAGCAGCGTCAAAGCGGGGGGGCCCTACGAGCAGTACTTC
.	TRBJ2-2	.	TRBV7-2	CASSPPSFTGELFF	TGTGCCAGCAGCCCACCATCCTTCACCGGGGAGCTGTTTTTT
.	TRBJ1-1	.	TRBV11-2	CASSSLADLEAFF	TGTGCCAGCAGCTCCCTCGCAGACCTTGAAGCTTTCTTT
.	TRBJ2-5	.	TRBV27	CASSPRQRHPQETQYF	TGTGCCAGCAGTCCGCGACAGCGCCATCCTCAAGAGACCCAGTACTTC
once	TRBJ2-1	.	TRBV4-1	CASSQVRNYNEQFF	TGCGCCAGCAGCCAAGTACGGAACTACAATGAGCAGTTCTTC
few	TRBJ2-1	TRBD1	TRBV4-3	CASSQGIQGAVYNEQFF	TGCGCCAGCAGCCAAGGCATACAGGGGGCGGTCTACAATGAGCAGTTCTTC
.	TRBJ2-1	.	TRBV4-3	CASSLPQLGEQFF	TGCGCCAGCAGCTTACCTCAGCTGGGTGAGCAGTTCTTC
.	TRBJ2-1	.	TRBV5-4	CASSWPGRTDEQFF	TGTGCCAGCAGCTGGCCTGGCAGGACGGATGAGCAGTTCTTC
.	TRBJ2-2	.	TRBV7-2	CASSPQGPGELFF	TGTGCCAGCAGCCCACAGGGCCCCGGGGAGCTGTTTTTT
few	TRBJ2-5	.	TRBV9	CASSVEGVRGTQYF	TGTGCCAGCAGCGTAGAAGGAGTCCGGGGGACCCAGTACTTC
.	TRBJ2-1	TRBD2	TRBV9	CASSSSGLAKFF	TGTGCCAGCAGCTCTTCTGGACTAGCTAAGTTCTTC
.	TRBJ2-5	.	TRBV6-5	CASSYMGSETQYF	TGTGCCAGCAGTTACATGGGGTCAGAGACCCAGTACTTC
few	TRBJ2-5	.	TRBV7-2	CASSLVLGETQYF	TGTGCCAGCAGCTTAGTGTTGGGGGAGACCCAGTACTTC